This entry is about one T cell receptor beta chain. V lost 6 bases to trimming and J lost 4 bases, with 16 bases between them. The germline gives CDR1 MNHEY, CDR2 SMNVEV (reference sequence). The CDR3 totals 15 residues. The data were taken from a study of blood T cell repertoires in COVID-19. Per the original data handling: Reference gene primer amplification yielded estimated nucleated cell counts. This table comes from immunoSEQ multiplex PCR, and its TCRdb copy is limited to in-frame clones, with some not included. The V and J calls and clone size come from that table; D and trimming were worked out from the DNA. The sample consists of roughly 290,000 clones, about 85% of them appearing once.

The sample was peripheral blood. V is TRBV27 and J is TRBJ2-1, with D possibly being TRBD2 (6 bases). The source is a human donor with COVID-19, enrolled during active disease. The donor label of this sample is uncertain. The CDR3 coding sequence is TGTGCCAGCAGCTCCTACGGGGGAGGTTACAATGAGCAGTTCTTC. It specifies CASSSYGGGYNEQFF.